This TCR beta chain emerged from a study of identical twins. On this clonotype: One junction end does not reproduce the germline sequence, and a read error may be involved.

Using its own MiXCR run on the 5' RACE reads, TCRdb lists one record per CDR3 protein. The sample holds 1.5 million or so distinct CDR3 sequences, about 30% seen once. The CDR3 consists of 16 residues. CDR1 and CDR2 (germline): DFQATT, SNEGSKA (reference sequence). The chain joins TRBV20-1 to TRBJ2-7; 8 nucleotides align to TRBD2. The receptor was isolated from a newborn girl in good health. Sequencing was carried out using cord blood. Here the CDR3 reads CGARPLRGGPSYEQYF. The CDR3 region has the DNA TGCGGTGCTAGGCCCCTTCGGGGGGGACCCTCCTACGAGCAGTACTTC.